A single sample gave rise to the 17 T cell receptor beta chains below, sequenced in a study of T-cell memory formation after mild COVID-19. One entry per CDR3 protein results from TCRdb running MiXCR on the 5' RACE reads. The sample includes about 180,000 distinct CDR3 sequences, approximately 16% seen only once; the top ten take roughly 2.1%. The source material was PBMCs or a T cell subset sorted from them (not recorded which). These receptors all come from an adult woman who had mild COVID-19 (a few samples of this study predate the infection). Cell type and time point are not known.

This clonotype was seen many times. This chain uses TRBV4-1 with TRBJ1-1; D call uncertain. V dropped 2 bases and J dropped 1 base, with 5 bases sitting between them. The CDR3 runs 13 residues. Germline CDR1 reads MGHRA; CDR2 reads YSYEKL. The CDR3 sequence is CASSQIGNTEAFF. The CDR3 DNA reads TGCGCCAGCAGCCAAATAGGGAACACTGAAGCTTTCTTT.

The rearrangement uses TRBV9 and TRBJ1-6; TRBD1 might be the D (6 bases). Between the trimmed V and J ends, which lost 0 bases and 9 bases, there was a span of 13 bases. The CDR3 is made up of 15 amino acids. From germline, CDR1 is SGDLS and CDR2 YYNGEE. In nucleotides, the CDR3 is TGTGCCAGCAGCGTAGGAGGGACAAAGGGTTCACCCCTCCACTTT. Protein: CASSVGGTKGSPLHF.

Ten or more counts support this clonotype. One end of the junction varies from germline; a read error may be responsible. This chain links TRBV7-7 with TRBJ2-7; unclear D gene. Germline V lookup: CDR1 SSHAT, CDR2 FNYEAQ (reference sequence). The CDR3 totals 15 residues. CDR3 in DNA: TGTGCTAGCAGCTTAGCCCCGGACGGATCCTACGAGCAGTACTTC. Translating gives CASSLAPDGSYEQYF.

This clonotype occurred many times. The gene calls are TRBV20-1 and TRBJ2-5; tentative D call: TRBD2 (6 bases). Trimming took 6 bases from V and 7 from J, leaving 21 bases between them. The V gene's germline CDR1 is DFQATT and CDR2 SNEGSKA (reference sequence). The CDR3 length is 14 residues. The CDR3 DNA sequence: TGCAGTGCGCGGCGGGACCTCGAAGGAGCGACCCAGTACTTC. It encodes CSARRDLEGATQYF.

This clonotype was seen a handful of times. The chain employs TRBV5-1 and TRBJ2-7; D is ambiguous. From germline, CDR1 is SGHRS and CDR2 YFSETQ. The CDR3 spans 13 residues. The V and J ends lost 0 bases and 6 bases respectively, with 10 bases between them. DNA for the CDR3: TGCGCCAGCAGCTTGGTTGTGCTCGGCGAGCAGTACTTC. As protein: CASSLVVLGEQYF.

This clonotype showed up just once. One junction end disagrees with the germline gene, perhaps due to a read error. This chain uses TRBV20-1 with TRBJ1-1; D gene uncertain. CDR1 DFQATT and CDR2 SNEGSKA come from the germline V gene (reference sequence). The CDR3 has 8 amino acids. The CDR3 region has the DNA TGCAGTGCTAGAGGCTCACCTTTT. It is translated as CSARGSPF.

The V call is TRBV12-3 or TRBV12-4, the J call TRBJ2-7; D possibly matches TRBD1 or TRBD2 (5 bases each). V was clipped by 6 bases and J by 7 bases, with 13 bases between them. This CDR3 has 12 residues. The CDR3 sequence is CASSPGTKEQYF. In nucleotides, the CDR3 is TGTGCCAGCAGCCCCGGGACGAAGGAGCAGTACTTC.

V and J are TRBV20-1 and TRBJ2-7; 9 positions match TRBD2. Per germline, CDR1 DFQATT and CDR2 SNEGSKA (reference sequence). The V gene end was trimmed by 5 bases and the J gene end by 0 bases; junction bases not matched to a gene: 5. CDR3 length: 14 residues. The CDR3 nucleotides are TGCAGTGCTGAACTAGCGGGTCGCTCCTACGAGCAGTACTTC. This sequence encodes CSAELAGRSYEQYF.

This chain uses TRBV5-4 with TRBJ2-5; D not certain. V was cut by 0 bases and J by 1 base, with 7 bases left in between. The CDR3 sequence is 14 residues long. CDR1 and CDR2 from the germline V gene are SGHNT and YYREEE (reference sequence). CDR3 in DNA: TGTGCCAGCAGCTTGGCTGTGCTCCAAGAGACCCAGTACTTC. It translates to CASSLAVLQETQYF. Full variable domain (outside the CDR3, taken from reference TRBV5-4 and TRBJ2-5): ETGVTQSPTHLIKTRGQQVTLRCSSQSGHNTVSWYQQALGQGPQFIFQYYREEENGRGNFPPRFSGLQFPNYSSELNVNALELDDSALYLCASSLAVLQETQYFGPGTRLLVL.

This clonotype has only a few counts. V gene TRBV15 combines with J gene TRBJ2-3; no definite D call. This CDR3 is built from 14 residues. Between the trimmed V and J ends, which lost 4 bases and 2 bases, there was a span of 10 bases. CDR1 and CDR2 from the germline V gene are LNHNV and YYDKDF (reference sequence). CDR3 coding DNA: TGTGCCACCAGCAAACGGACGCTCACAGATACGCAGTATTTT. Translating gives CATSKRTLTDTQYF.

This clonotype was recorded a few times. As DNA, the CDR3 is TGCGCCAGCAGCCCGGAAGGGAAGACAGAGTACTTC. Its translation: CASSPEGKTEYF. The chain links TRBV5-1 to TRBJ2-7; D is possibly TRBD1 (5 bases). This CDR3 is built from 12 residues. Germline V lookup: CDR1 SGHRS, CDR2 YFSETQ. Trimming left V 4 bases short and J 11 bases short, with 16 bases between. The full variable domain, with the rest looked up from reference TRBV5-1 and TRBJ2-7, is KAGVTQTPRYLIKTRGQQVTLSCSPISGHRSVSWYQQTPGQGLQFLFEYFSETQRNKGNFPGRFSGRQFSNSRSEMNVSTLELGDSALYLCASSPEGKTEYFGPGTRLTVT.

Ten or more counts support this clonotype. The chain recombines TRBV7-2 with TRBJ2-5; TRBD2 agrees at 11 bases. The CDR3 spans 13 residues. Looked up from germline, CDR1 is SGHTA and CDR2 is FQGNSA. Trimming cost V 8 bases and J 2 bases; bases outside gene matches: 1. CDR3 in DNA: TGTGCCAGCCGACTAGCGGGGCAAGAGACCCAGTACTTC. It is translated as CASRLAGQETQYF.

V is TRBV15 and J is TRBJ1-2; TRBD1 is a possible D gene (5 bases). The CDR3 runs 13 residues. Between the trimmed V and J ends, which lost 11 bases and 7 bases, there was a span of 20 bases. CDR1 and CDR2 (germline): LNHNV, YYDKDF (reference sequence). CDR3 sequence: CAVRLRGSSGYTF. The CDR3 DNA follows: TGTGCCGTCCGCCTACGGGGCAGCAGTGGCTACACCTTC.

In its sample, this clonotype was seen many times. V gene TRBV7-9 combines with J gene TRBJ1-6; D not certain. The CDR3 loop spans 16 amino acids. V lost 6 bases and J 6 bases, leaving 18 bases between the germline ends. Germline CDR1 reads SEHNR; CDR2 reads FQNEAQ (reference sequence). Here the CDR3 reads CASSSPAGFSNSPLHF. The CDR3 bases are TGTGCCAGCAGTAGCCCGGCGGGGTTCAGTAATTCACCCCTCCACTTT.

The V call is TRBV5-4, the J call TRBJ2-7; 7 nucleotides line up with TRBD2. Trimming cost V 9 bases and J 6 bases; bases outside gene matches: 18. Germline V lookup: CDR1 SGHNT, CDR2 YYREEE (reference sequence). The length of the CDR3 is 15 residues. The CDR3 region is CATSPGGRRSIEQYF. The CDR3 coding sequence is TGTGCCACCTCACCGGGGGGACGACGGTCGATCGAGCAGTACTTC.

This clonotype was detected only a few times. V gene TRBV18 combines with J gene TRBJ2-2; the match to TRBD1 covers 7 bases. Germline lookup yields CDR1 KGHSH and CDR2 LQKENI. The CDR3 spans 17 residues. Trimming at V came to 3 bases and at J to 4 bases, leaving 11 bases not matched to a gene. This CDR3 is CASSPSTGIDLTGELFF. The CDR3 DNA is TGTGCCAGCTCACCTTCGACAGGGATCGATCTCACCGGGGAGCTGTTTTTT.

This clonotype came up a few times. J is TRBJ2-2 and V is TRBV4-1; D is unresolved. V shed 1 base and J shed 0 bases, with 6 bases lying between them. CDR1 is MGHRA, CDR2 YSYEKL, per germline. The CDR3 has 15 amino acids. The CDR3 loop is CASSQGTANTGELFF. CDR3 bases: TGCGCCAGCAGCCAAGGAACCGCGAACACCGGGGAGCTGTTTTTT.